These 30 T cell receptor beta chains came from one sample sequenced in a study of regulatory T cells in long-lasting Graves disease. Time point specified: newly diagnosed GD, antithyroid drugs for less than 3 months. Following extraction of RNA from PBMCs, that RNA was used to make the TCR library. Combining iRepertoire HTBI primers with Arm-PCR of CDR3 regions, the authors built TCR beta libraries. A single record per CDR3 protein comes from TCRdb applying MiXCR to the multiplex PCR reads. The sample gives 350,000 to 450,000 distinct CDR3 sequences, approximately 16% of which show up once; roughly 30% is in the top ten. A further study also used this sample, focusing on T cells in Graves' hyperthyroidism and ophthalmopathy.

Specimen: peripheral blood mononuclear cells (PBMCs), collected at new diagnosis, from a patient treated with antithyroid drugs. Source of these receptors: a man aged 35 to 55 with Graves disease.

This clonotype was found many times. The chain employs TRBV12-5 and TRBJ2-1; TRBD2 matches at 7 bases. This CDR3 is built from 16 residues. Looked up from germline, CDR1 is LGHNT and CDR2 is FRNRAP. With V trimmed by 4 bases and J by 7 bases, 13 bases remained unmatched. CDR3 in amino acids: CASGSGTTRGRNEQFF. CDR3 in DNA: TGTGCTAGTGGTTCGGGGACTACTAGAGGCCGGAATGAGCAGTTCTTC.

There are many counts of this clonotype. Sequence at one end of the junction differs from germline and may be a read error. The rearrangement joins TRBV5-1 to TRBJ2-2, with D perhaps TRBD2 (6 bases). Germline V lookup: CDR1 SGHRS, CDR2 YFSETQ. The CDR3 sequence is 15 residues long. Written as DNA, the CDR3 is TGTGCCAGCAGTCGCTCGGGGGCGAACACCGGGGAGCTGTTTTTT. Its translation is CASSRSGANTGELFF.

This clonotype was seen repeatedly, ten times or more. The rearrangement uses TRBV5-1 and TRBJ2-1; perhaps TRBD2 as D (6 bases). The ends were cut back, 4 bases at V and 8 bases at J, with 13 bases in the middle. The CDR3 loop spans 13 amino acids. CDR1 and CDR2 (germline): SGHRS, YFSETQ. CDR3 nucleotides: TGCGCCAGCAGCATGGGGGGTCAGGATGAGCAGTTCTTC. Translated: CASSMGGQDEQFF.

This clonotype was counted ten times or more. This chain links TRBV6-1 with TRBJ2-7, with 9 bases identical to TRBD1. CDR1 is MNHNS, CDR2 SASEGT, per germline. The CDR3 contains 14 residues. V dropped 6 bases and J dropped 1; count of bases not matched to a gene: 4. CDR3 DNA: TGTGCCAGCAGACTGGGACAGGGTTCCTACGAGCAGTACTTC. This gives the protein CASRLGQGSYEQYF.

Remarks on this clonotype: Since a much larger clone is just one base distant, this may be a read error. No conserved phenylalanine or tryptophan is present at the end of the CDR3, so a read error is the likely explanation. V and J are TRBV12-3 or TRBV12-4 and TRBJ1-1; D gene unclear. The CDR3 is 15 residues long. V lost 3 bases and J 2 bases, leaving 13 bases between the germline ends. The CDR3 sequence: CASSFSANSNTEAFY. The DNA of the CDR3 is TGTGCCAGCAGTTTCTCGGCAAATTCCAACACTGAAGCTTTCTAT.

This clonotype was detected ten times or more. This chain uses TRBV20-1 with TRBJ1-4; weak D call: TRBD1 (6 bases). V lost 1 base, J lost 3 bases, and 9 bases lay in between. From germline, CDR1 is DFQATT and CDR2 SNEGSKA (reference sequence). The CDR3 loop spans 14 amino acids. The CDR3 DNA is TGCAGTGCTAGAGGGACAGCCCCTAATGAAAAACTGTTTTTT. This sequence encodes CSARGTAPNEKLFF.

As to this clonotype: A far more abundant clone sits one base away, making this likely a read error. The genes are TRBV7-2 and TRBJ2-1, with a weak D call TRBD2 (6 bases). Trimming shortened V by 2 bases and J by 13 bases, and 18 bases separated the two germline ends. CDR1 SGHTA and CDR2 FQGNSA come from the germline V gene. This CDR3 is 14 amino acids long. CDR3 loop: CASSLWRDVETQFF. The CDR3 DNA reads TGTGCCAGCAGCTTATGGCGGGATGTGGAGACCCAGTTCTTC.

This clonotype came up many times. The chain links TRBV6-1 to TRBJ2-5, with D perhaps being TRBD1 or TRBD2 (5 bases each). Trimming shortened V by 7 bases and J by 5 bases, and 17 bases separated the two germline ends. The germline CDR1 and CDR2 sequences are MNHNS and SASEGT. CDR3 length: 14 amino acids. In nucleotides, the CDR3 is TGTGCCAGCAACCAGTGGGGGTCCGAGGAGACCCAGTACTTC. Protein sequence: CASNQWGSEETQYF.

The chain uses TRBV20-1 and TRBJ2-7; D remains ambiguous. V gave up 3 bases and J gave up 2 bases, with 8 bases separating them. CDR3 length: 12 residues. The germline V gene encodes CDR1 DFQATT and CDR2 SNEGSKA (reference sequence). CDR3 loop: CSARLQAYEQYF. The CDR3 DNA is TGCAGTGCTAGGCTTCAGGCCTACGAGCAGTACTTC.

This clonotype was recorded at least ten times. J is TRBJ2-7 and V is TRBV11-2; the D call may be TRBD1 or TRBD2 (6 bases each). V lost 2 bases and J 0 bases, leaving 11 bases between the germline ends. In germline, CDR1 is SGHAT, CDR2 FQNNGV. The CDR3 has 15 amino acids. The CDR3: CASSLIRGRSYEQYF. CDR3 in DNA: TGTGCCAGCAGCTTAATCCGGGGGCGCTCCTACGAGCAGTACTTC.

This clonotype has at least ten counts. The CDR3, as DNA: TGTGCCAGCAGCTTAGGAGTCTGGTCCACTGAAGCTTTCTTT. Translated: CASSLGVWSTEAFF. The chain uses TRBV13 and TRBJ1-1; D is unresolved. Germline CDR1 PRHDT, CDR2 FYEKMQ (reference sequence). The CDR3 runs to 14 residues. V was clipped by 0 bases and J by 4 bases, with 9 bases between them.

Remarks on this clonotype: A read error may explain this, as a much larger clone is one base away. This chain joins TRBV20-1 and TRBJ2-7; 10 bases match TRBD2. The CDR3 has 14 amino acids. Germline loops: CDR1 DFQATT, CDR2 SNEGSKA (reference sequence). The chain's CDR3 is CSADPGTSAYERYF. In DNA form, the CDR3 reads TGCAGTGCTGATCCCGGGACTAGCGCCTACGAGCGGTACTTC.

In the case of this clonotype: An end of the junction differs from the germline gene, which may be a read error. This rearrangement joins TRBV29-1 to TRBJ2-1; D call uncertain. This CDR3 has 11 residues. Germline assignment: CDR1 SQVTM and CDR2 ANQGSEA. Here the CDR3 DNA reads TGCAGCGTTGAATTGTACAATGGGCAGCTCTTC. It yields the protein CSVELYNGQLF.

This chain connects TRBV6-5 to TRBJ1-1; 7 bases match TRBD1. V lost 0 bases and J lost 1; bases outside the gene matches: 8. Germline V gene data show CDR1 as MNHEY and CDR2 as SVGAGI. This CDR3 is built from 17 residues. The DNA for the CDR3 is TGTGCCAGCAGTTACTCCCGGACAGGAGTTAGGAACACTGAAGCTTTCTTT. It translates to CASSYSRTGVRNTEAFF.

This clonotype was found many times. The chain links TRBV28 to TRBJ2-3; 11 nucleotides match TRBD2. The CDR3 spans 16 residues. V lost 2 bases and J lost 4; bases outside the gene matches: 5. Germline lookup yields CDR1 MDHEN and CDR2 SYDVKM. The CDR3 sequence: CASSLQTSGVSDTQYF. CDR3 bases: TGTGCCAGCAGTTTACAGACTAGCGGGGTTTCAGATACGCAGTATTTT.

This clonotype was observed a few times. This may come from a read error, since a much larger clone is one base off. The rearrangement joins TRBV28 to TRBJ2-7; TRBD1 matches at 9 bases. Trimming at V came to 3 bases and at J to 5 bases, leaving 5 bases not matched to a gene. CDR1 is MDHEN and CDR2 is SYDVKM in the germline V gene. The CDR3 extends over 14 amino acids. As DNA, the CDR3 is TGTGCCAGCAGTTTGGGGACAGGGTTCCACGAGCAGTACTTC. Protein: CASSLGTGFHEQYF.

There are many counts of this clonotype. The V call is TRBV12-3 or TRBV12-4, the J call TRBJ1-5; no clear D. The CDR3 loop spans 13 amino acids. Trimming cost V 8 bases and J 3 bases, with 11 bases left between them. As DNA, the CDR3 is TGTGCCAGCGTCGGTTCATACAATCAGCCCCAGCATTTT. Translated, it gives CASVGSYNQPQHF.

This clonotype occurred many times. The rearrangement links TRBV4-1 to TRBJ2-7; 9 nucleotides align to TRBD1. The germline V gene encodes CDR1 MGHRA and CDR2 YSYEKL. The CDR3 is 14 residues long. V shed 4 bases, J shed 6 bases, and the junction held 7 bases outside the gene matches. In DNA form, the CDR3 reads TGCGCCAGCAGCCCGGGACAGGGAAGGATCGAGCAGTACTTC. Encoded protein: CASSPGQGRIEQYF.

This clonotype was observed at least ten times. This chain joins TRBV6-1 and TRBJ2-5; 16 nucleotides match TRBD2. This CDR3 has 17 residues. Germline-derived CDR1 and CDR2 are MNHNS and SASEGT. J lost 9 bases, V lost 4 bases, and 11 bases had no gene match. CDR3: CASSVTPGLAGGMAQYF. The CDR3 nucleotides are TGTGCCAGCAGTGTTACACCGGGACTAGCGGGGGGGATGGCCCAGTACTTC.

About this clonotype: This may be a read error, as it is one base from a much larger clone. CDR3 DNA: TGTGTCAGCAGTAGGCAGGGAGTGAGGAATTCACCCCTCCACTTT. Encoded protein: CVSSRQGVRNSPLHF. This chain uses TRBV2 with TRBJ1-6; TRBD1 is a possible D gene (5 bases). The CDR3 length is 15 residues. Per the germline V gene, CDR1 is SNHLY and CDR2 is FYNNEI.

This clonotype has more than one count but fewer than ten. A clone one base away is much larger, so this may be a read error. The CDR3 sequence is CASRGGRSSEAFF. In nucleotides, the CDR3 is TGTGCCAGCAGGGGGGGTAGGAGTTCTGAAGCTTTCTTT. The chain couples TRBV6-1 to TRBJ1-1; a possible D gene is TRBD1 (5 bases). V was shortened by 6 bases and J by 6 bases, with 14 bases between the two germline ends. This CDR3 comprises 13 residues. Per germline, CDR1 MNHNS and CDR2 SASEGT.

This clonotype was recorded many times. V is TRBV7-9 and J is TRBJ2-7; 8 bases map to TRBD1. The germline CDR1 and CDR2 sequences are SEHNR and FQNEAQ (reference sequence). There are 16 residues in the CDR3. V was clipped by 5 bases and J by 7 bases; unmatched bases: 16. The CDR3 nucleotides are TGTGCCAGCAGCGCAAACCCGGGACAGGCCGAAGGGGAGCAGTACTTC. This gives the protein CASSANPGQAEGEQYF.

The rearrangement links TRBV4-1 to TRBJ1-2; D is perhaps TRBD1 (5 bases). Germline CDR1 is MGHRA and CDR2 is YSYEKL. The CDR3 extends over 13 amino acids. Trimming removed 4 bases at V and 4 bases at J, with 10 bases between. DNA for the CDR3: TGCGCCAGCAGCCCCCGGGACGGCTATGGCTACACCTTC. Translation: CASSPRDGYGYTF.

This clonotype was counted at least ten times. The rearrangement uses TRBV28 and TRBJ1-3; D uncertain. V was trimmed by 7 bases and J by 2 bases, leaving 15 bases between them. The CDR3 sequence is 15 residues long. The V gene's germline CDR1 is MDHEN and CDR2 SYDVKM. The CDR3 nucleotides read TGTGCCAGCAATCATCCGGGAGAAGCTGGAAACACCATATATTTT. Its translation: CASNHPGEAGNTIYF.

In its sample, this clonotype was seen many times. The chain employs TRBV5-5 and TRBJ2-3; tentative D call: TRBD1 (6 bases). The CDR3 totals 17 residues. Germline loops: CDR1 SGHKS, CDR2 YYEKEE (reference sequence). Trimming cost V 4 bases and J 0 bases, with 18 bases left between them. Here the CDR3 reads CASSALRTVKSTDTQYF. The CDR3 DNA reads as TGTGCCAGCAGCGCCCTAAGGACAGTCAAAAGCACAGATACGCAGTATTTT. Supplemented by reference TRBV5-5 and TRBJ2-3, the full variable domain reads DAGVTQSPTHLIKTRGQQVTLRCSPISGHKSVSWYQQVLGQGPQFIFQYYEKEERGRGNFPDRFSARQFPNYSSELNVNALLLGDSALYLCASSALRTVKSTDTQYFGPGTRLTVL.

This clonotype was observed at least ten times. This chain connects TRBV2 to TRBJ2-1, with 7 bases identical to TRBD1. Trimming cost V 7 bases and J 0 bases; bases outside gene matches: 3. The CDR3 is 14 amino acids. Germline-derived CDR1 and CDR2 are SNHLY and FYNNEI. The DNA for the CDR3 is TGTGCCAGCAACAGGGACAGCTCCTACAATGAGCAGTTCTTC. It translates to CASNRDSSYNEQFF.

This sequence joins TRBV2 and TRBJ2-2, with D unclear. CDR1 is SNHLY, CDR2 FYNNEI, per germline. The ends were cut back, 7 bases at V and 5 bases at J, with 14 bases in the middle. The CDR3 is 14 residues long. The CDR3 region has the DNA TGTGCCAGCACCCGGCTATTGGGGACCGGGGAGCTGTTTTTT. Protein sequence: CASTRLLGTGELFF.

This chain links TRBV6-5 with TRBJ2-7; a weak D match, TRBD2 (7 bases). V shed 4 bases and J shed 0 bases, with 19 bases lying between them. The germline CDR1 and CDR2 sequences are MNHEY and SVGAGI. The CDR3 runs to 17 residues. This CDR3 is CASSWDGRGGLSYEQYF. CDR3 DNA: TGTGCCAGCAGTTGGGACGGGCGCGGGGGCCTCTCCTACGAGCAGTACTTC.

This clonotype occurred many times. The rearrangement uses TRBV30 and TRBJ1-5; TRBD1 agrees at 7 bases. Trimming at V came to 4 bases and at J to 1 base, leaving 1 base not matched to a gene. CDR3 length: 13 amino acids. Germline V gene sequence: CDR1 GTSNPN, CDR2 SVGIG (reference sequence). CDR3 in amino acids: CAWKGQSNQPQHF. The CDR3 bases are TGTGCCTGGAAGGGACAGAGCAATCAGCCCCAGCATTTT.

The chain recombines TRBV20-1 with TRBJ2-7; 11 positions agree with TRBD1. V shed 6 bases, J shed 6 bases, and the junction held 7 bases outside the gene matches. This CDR3 spans 13 amino acids. The germline V gene encodes CDR1 DFQATT and CDR2 SNEGSKA (reference sequence). The DNA for the CDR3 is TGCAGTGCCTCTGGACAGGGGGCTGTCGAGCAGTACTTC. This gives the protein CSASGQGAVEQYF.